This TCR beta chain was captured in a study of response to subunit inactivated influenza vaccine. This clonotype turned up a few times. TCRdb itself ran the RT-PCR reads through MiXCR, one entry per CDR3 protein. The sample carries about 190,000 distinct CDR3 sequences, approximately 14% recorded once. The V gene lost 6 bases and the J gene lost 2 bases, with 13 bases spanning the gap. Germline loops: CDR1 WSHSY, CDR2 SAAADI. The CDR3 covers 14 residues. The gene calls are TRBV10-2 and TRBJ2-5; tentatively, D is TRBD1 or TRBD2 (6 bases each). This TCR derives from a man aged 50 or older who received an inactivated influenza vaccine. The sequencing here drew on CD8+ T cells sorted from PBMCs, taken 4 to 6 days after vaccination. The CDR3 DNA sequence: TGCGCCAGCAGGGGGGGCCCCCCGCAAGAGACCCAGTACTTC. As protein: CASRGGPPQETQYF.